The TCR beta chain under discussion was sequenced for a study of cytomegalovirus exposure and HLA in healthy donors. The PCR employed 60 Vbeta primers together with 13 Jbeta primers. Assay used: immunoSEQ multiplex PCR; TCRdb lists only in-frame clones, some missing. The sample holds some 110,000 clones, under 85% seen once. This clone was detected only once. The antigen is unknown. Germline CDR1 SGDLS, CDR2 YYNGEE. Trimming at V came to 0 bases and at J to 4 bases, leaving 3 bases not matched to a gene. The CDR3 has 14 amino acids. Findings and caveats of the study: Among TCR beta chains of equal frequency, HLA-associated ones were more clonally expanded in a later analysis. A previous analysis found most TCR beta V segments productive roughly 90% or roughly 30% of the time. A missense DCLRE1C variant was associated with V- and J-gene trimming of TCR beta chains in a later analysis, and an independent cohort replicated the association.

At collection, donors were nominally healthy, but unrecorded immune exposures were probable. The V gene is TRBV9, the J gene TRBJ2-5, with 7 nucleotides matching TRBD2. The sequence came from a man under 40 in good health and CMV-seronegative. Sequenced material: PBMCs. The CDR3 loop reads CASSVGGSVETQYF. DNA for the CDR3: TGTGCCAGCAGCGTAGGCGGGAGTGTAGAGACCCAGTACTTC.